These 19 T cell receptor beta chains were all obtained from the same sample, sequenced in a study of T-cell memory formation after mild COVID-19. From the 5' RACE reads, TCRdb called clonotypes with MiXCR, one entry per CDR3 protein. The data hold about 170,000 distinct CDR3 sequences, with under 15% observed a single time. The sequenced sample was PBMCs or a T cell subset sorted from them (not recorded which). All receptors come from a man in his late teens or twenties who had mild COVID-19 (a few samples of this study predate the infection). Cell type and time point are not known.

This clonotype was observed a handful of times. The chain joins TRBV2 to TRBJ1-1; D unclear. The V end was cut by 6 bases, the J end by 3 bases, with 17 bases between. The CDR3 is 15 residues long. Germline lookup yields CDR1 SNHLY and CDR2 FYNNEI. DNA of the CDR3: TGTGCCAGCAGCGAGCTTGTAGGTTTAGACACTGAAGCTTTCTTT. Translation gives CASSELVGLDTEAFF. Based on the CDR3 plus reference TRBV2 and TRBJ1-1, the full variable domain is EPEVTQTPSHQVTQMGQEVILRCVPISNHLYFYWYRQILGQKVEFLVSFYNNEISEKSEIFDDQFSVERPDGSNFTLKIRSTKLEDSAMYFCASSELVGLDTEAFFGQGTRLTVV.

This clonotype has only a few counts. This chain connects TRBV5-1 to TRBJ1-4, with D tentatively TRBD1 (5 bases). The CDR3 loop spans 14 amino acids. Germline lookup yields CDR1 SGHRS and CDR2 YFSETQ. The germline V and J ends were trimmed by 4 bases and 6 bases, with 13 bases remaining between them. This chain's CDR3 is CASSPGQRDEKLFF. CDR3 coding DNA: TGCGCCAGCAGCCCAGGACAACGGGATGAAAAACTGTTTTTT. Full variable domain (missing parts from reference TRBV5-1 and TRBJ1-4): KAGVTQTPRYLIKTRGQQVTLSCSPISGHRSVSWYQQTPGQGLQFLFEYFSETQRNKGNFPGRFSGRQFSNSRSEMNVSTLELGDSALYLCASSPGQRDEKLFFGSGTQLSVL.

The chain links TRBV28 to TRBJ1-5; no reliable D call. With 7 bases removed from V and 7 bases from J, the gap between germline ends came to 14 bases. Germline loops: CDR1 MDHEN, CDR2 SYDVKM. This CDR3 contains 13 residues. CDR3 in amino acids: CASNQPPSQPQHF. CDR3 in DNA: TGTGCCAGCAACCAACCCCCGTCGCAGCCCCAGCATTTT.

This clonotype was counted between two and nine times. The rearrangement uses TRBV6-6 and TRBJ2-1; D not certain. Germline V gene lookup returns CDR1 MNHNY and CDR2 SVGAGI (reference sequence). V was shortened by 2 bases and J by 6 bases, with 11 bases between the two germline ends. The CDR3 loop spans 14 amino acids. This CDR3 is CASSYEPNPNEQFF. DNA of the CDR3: TGTGCCAGCAGTTACGAACCAAACCCCAATGAGCAGTTCTTC.

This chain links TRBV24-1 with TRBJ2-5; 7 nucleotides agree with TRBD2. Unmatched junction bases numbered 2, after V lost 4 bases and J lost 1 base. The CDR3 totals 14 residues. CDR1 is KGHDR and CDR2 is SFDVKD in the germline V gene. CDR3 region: CATSESGGQETQYF. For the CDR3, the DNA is TGTGCCACCAGTGAATCGGGGGGCCAAGAGACCCAGTACTTC.

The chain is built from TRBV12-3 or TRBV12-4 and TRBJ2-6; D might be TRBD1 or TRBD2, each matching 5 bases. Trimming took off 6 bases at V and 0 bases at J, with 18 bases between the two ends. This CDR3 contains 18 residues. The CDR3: CASSLGVTEYSGANVLTF. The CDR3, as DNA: TGTGCCAGCAGCCTGGGAGTGACAGAATACTCTGGGGCCAACGTCCTGACTTTC.

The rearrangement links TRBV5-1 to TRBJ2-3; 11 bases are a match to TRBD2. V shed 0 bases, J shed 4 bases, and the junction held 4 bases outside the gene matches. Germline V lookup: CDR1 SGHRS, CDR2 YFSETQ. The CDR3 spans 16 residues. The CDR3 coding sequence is TGCGCCAGCAGCTTGGTGGGGACTAGCGGTTCAGATACGCAGTATTTT. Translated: CASSLVGTSGSDTQYF.

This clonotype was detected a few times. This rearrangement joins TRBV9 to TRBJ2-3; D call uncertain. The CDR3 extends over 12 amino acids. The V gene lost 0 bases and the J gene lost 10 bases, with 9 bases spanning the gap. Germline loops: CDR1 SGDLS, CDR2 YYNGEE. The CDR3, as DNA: TGTGCCAGCAGCGTAGAAGGGTTTGCGCAGTATTTT. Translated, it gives CASSVEGFAQYF. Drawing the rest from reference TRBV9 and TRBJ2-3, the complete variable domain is DSGVTQTPKHLITATGQRVTLRCSPRSGDLSVYWYQQSLDQGLQFLIQYYNGEERAKGNILERFSAQQFPDLHSELNLSSLELGDSALYFCASSVEGFAQYFGPGTRLTVL.

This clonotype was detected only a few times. CDR3 DNA: TGCAGTGCTAGAGACAGGACACTCAGCCATGAGCAGTTCTTC. Amino acids: CSARDRTLSHEQFF. The genes are TRBV20-1 and TRBJ2-1; the D gene is possibly TRBD1 (5 bases). The CDR3 contains 14 residues. Germline CDR1 and CDR2: DFQATT and SNEGSKA (reference sequence). V lost 0 bases to trimming and J lost 8 bases, with 14 bases between them.

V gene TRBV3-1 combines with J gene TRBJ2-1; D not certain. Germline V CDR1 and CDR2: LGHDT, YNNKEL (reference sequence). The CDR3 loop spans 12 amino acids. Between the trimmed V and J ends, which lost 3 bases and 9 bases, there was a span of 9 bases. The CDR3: CASSQRLGEQFF. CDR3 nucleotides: TGTGCCAGCAGCCAGCGTCTCGGTGAGCAGTTCTTC.

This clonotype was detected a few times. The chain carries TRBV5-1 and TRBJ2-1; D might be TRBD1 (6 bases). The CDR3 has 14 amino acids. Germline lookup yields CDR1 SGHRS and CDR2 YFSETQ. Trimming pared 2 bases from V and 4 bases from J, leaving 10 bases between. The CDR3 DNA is TGCGCCAGCAGCTTCACGGGACAATACAATGAGCAGTTCTTC. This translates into CASSFTGQYNEQFF.

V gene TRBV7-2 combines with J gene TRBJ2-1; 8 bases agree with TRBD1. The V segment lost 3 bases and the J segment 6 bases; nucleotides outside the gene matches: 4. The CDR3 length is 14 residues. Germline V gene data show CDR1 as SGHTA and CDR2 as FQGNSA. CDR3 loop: CASSFGTGRNEQFF. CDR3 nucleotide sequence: TGTGCCAGCAGCTTCGGGACAGGCCGCAATGAGCAGTTCTTC.

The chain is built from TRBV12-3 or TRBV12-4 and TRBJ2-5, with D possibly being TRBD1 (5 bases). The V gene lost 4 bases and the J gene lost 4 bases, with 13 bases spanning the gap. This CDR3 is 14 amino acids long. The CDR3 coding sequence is TGTGCCAGCAGTTCAAGACAGAGCACAGAGACCCAGTACTTC. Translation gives CASSSRQSTETQYF.

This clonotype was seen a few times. CDR3 in amino acids: CASSLGLAFQETQYF. Here the CDR3 DNA reads TGTGCCAGCAGCCTGGGACTAGCGTTCCAAGAGACCCAGTACTTC. The chain has TRBV7-2 and TRBJ2-5; 10 nucleotides match TRBD2. The CDR3 consists of 15 residues. Trimming took 5 bases from V and 1 from J; bases not matched to a gene: 4. Germline CDR1 reads SGHTA; CDR2 reads FQGNSA.

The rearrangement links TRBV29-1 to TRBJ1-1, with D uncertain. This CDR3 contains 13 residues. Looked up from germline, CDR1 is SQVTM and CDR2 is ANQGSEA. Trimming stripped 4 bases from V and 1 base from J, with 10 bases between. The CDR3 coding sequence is TGCAGCGTTGGGTTGACACAGAACACTGAAGCTTTCTTT. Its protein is CSVGLTQNTEAFF.

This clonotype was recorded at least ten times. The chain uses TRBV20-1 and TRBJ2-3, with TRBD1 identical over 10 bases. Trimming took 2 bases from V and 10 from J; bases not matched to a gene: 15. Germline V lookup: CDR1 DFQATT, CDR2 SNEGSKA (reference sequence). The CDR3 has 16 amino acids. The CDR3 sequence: CSARSPTGGDGFPQYF. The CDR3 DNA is TGCAGTGCTAGAAGCCCGACAGGGGGCGATGGTTTTCCGCAGTATTTT.

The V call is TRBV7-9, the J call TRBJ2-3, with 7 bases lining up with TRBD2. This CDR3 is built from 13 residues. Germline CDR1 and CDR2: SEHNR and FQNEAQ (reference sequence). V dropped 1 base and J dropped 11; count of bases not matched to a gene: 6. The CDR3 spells CASSLEERGGQYF. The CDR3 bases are TGTGCCAGCAGCTTAGAGGAGCGGGGTGGGCAGTATTTT.

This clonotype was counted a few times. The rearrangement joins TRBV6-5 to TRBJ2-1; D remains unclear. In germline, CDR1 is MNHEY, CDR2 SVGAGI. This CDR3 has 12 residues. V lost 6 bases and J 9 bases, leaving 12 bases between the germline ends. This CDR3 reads CASRQWVGEQFF. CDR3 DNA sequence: TGTGCCAGCAGACAGTGGGTCGGTGAGCAGTTCTTC.

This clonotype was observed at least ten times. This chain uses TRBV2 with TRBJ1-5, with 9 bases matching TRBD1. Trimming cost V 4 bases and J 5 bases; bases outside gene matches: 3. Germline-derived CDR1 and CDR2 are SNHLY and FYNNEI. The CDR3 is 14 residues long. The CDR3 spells CASSGTGADQPQHF. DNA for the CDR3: TGTGCCAGCAGTGGGACAGGGGCCGATCAGCCCCAGCATTTT. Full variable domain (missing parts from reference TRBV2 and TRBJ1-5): EPEVTQTPSHQVTQMGQEVILRCVPISNHLYFYWYRQILGQKVEFLVSFYNNEISEKSEIFDDQFSVERPDGSNFTLKIRSTKLEDSAMYFCASSGTGADQPQHFGDGTRLSIL.